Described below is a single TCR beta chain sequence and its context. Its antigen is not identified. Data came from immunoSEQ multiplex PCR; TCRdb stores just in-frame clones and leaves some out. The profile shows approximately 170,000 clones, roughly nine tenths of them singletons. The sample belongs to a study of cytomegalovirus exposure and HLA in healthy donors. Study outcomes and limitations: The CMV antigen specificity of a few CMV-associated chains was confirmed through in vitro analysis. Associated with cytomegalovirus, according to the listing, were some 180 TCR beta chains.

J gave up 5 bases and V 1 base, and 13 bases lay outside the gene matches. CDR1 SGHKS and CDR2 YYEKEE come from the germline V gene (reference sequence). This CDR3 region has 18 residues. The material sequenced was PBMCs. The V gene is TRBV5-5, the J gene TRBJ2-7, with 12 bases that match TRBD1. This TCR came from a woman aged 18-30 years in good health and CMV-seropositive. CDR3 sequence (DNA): TGTGCCAGCAGCTTGCCGGGACAGGGGGCGCGTTTAATCGACGAGCAGTACTTC. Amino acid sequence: CASSLPGQGARLIDEQYF.